This entry concerns a single TCR beta chain. Its target is unknown. This specimen comes from a study of T-cell reconstitution after alpha-beta-depleted transplantation in children. Regarding the study as a whole: Day-60 TCRbeta diversity that was high in some patients was derived from surviving recipient T cells and thymic progenitors. There were reportedly several hundred expanded graft clones from which alpha-beta T cells came about two months after transplant. Most T-cell counts and diversity one year after the transplant came from T cells that were newly produced.

The germline V and J ends were trimmed by 4 bases and 1 base, with 20 bases remaining between them. The CDR3 length is 17 residues. Germline V gene sequence: CDR1 LNHNV, CDR2 YYDKDF (reference sequence). The TCRbeta library was prepared with unique molecular identifiers. TCRdb reprocessed the PCR reads via MiXCR and lists one record per CDR3 protein. The repertoire consists of fewer than 1 million distinct CDR3 sequences, with 15% to 20% occurring once and the leading ten covering around 4.5%. This sample comprised PBMCs, mostly from graft donor cells, obtained 360 days after TCRalphabeta/CD19-depleted stem cell transplant. The rearrangement uses TRBV15 and TRBJ2-7; the D call may be TRBD1 or TRBD2 (5 bases each). This receptor was identified in a male patient younger than 18 who had a stem cell transplant for acute lymphoblastic leukemia, so the T cells may come from the graft donor. The CDR3 DNA sequence: TGTGCCACCAGCATTACGGGGCCCGGATTCGGATCCTACGAGCAGTACTTC. Translation gives CATSITGPGFGSYEQYF.